The T cell receptor beta chain under discussion was sequenced for a study of blood T cell repertoires in COVID-19. Study context: There were acute and convalescent COVID-19 samples, and they came from the United States, Italy and Spain. T cells, B-cell-depleted T cells, or PBMCs supplied cDNA or gDNA.

In the source study's methods: Counts of nucleated cells, estimated from reference gene primer amplification, were obtained. This table comes from immunoSEQ multiplex PCR, and its TCRdb copy is limited to in-frame clones, with some not included. V, J and clone size are taken as reported in that table, and D and trimming were inferred from the DNA itself. The sample carries under 250,000 clones, almost 85% recorded once. Sequencing used peripheral blood. This clonotype was obtained from a man aged 50 to 60 with acute or convalescent COVID-19.

CDR3 loop: CASTEDRMNTGELFF. In DNA form, the CDR3 reads TGCGCCAGCACCGAGGACAGGATGAACACCGGGGAGCTGTTTTTT. The chain uses TRBV5-1 and TRBJ2-2; 7 bases map to TRBD1. The CDR3 has 15 residues. Germline V gene lookup returns CDR1 SGHRS and CDR2 YFSETQ. After removal of 6 bases from V and 1 base from J, the junction contained 6 bases not matched to a gene.